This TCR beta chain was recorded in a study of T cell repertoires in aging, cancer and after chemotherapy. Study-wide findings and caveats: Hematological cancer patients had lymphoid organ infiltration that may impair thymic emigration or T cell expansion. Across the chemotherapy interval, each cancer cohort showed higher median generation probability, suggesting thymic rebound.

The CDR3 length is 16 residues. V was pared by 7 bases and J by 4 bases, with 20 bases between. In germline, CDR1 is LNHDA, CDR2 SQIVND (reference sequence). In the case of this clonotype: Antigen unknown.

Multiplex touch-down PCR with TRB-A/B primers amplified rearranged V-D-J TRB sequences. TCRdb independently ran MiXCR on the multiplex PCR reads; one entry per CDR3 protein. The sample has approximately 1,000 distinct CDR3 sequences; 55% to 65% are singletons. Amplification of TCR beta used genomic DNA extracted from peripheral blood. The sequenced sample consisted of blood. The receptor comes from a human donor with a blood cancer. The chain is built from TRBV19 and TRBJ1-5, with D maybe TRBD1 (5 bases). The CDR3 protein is CASTRGGEGPNQPQHF. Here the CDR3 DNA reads TGTGCCAGTACCCGGGGGGGAGAGGGCCCTAATCAGCCCCAGCATTTT.